This TCR beta chain was observed in a study of CD8 T cells in Susac syndrome. Per germline, CDR1 LGHNT and CDR2 FRNRAP. CDR3 length: 12 residues. V was pared by 6 bases and J by 3 bases, with 6 bases between. Random hexamers primed reverse transcription of roughly 0.5 to 1 ug RNA. MiXCR was run by TCRdb on the immunoSEQ multiplex PCR reads, yielding one entry per CDR3 protein. This table has 200,000 or so distinct CDR3 sequences, 95% appearing once. Sequencing was done on a sample of CD4+ T cells from PBMCs. The genes are TRBV12-5 and TRBJ2-1; D is undetermined. This receptor was identified in a human donor with multiple sclerosis. CDR3 sequence (DNA): TGTGCTAGTGGCAGTTACTACAATGAGCAGTTCTTC. It yields the protein CASGSYYNEQFF.